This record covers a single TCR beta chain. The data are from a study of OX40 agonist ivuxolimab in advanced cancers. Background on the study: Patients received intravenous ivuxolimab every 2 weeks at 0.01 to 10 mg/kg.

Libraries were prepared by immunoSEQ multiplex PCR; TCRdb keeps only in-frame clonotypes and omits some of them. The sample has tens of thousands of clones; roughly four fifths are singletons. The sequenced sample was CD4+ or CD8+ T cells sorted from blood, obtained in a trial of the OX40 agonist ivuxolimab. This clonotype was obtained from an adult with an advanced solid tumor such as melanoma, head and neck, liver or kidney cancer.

The chain's CDR3 is CSVQYGTDNQPQHF. DNA of the CDR3: TGCAGCGTGCAATACGGGACAGATAATCAGCCCCAGCATTTT. The chain uses TRBV29-1 and TRBJ1-5; 7 bases are shared with TRBD1. The CDR3 consists of 14 residues. J was trimmed by 4 bases and V by 6 bases; bases with no gene match: 9. Germline V lookup: CDR1 SQVTM, CDR2 ANQGSEA. The full variable domain, in which reference TRBV29-1 and TRBJ1-5 provide the parts outside the CDR3, is SAVISQKPSRDICQRGTSLTIQCQVDSQVTMMFWYRQQPGQSLTLIATANQGSEATYESGFVIDKFPISRPNLTFSTLTVSNMSPEDSSIYLCSVQYGTDNQPQHFGDGTRLSIL.